Below, 27 T cell receptor beta chains from the same sample are listed, as sequenced in a study of beta chain features in type 1 diabetes. Findings and caveats of the study: Patients with Type 1 diabetes showed moderately but significantly shorter TCRB CDR3s in all four CD4+ subsets.

As every portion of the isolated RNA was reverse transcribed, the sequencing read expressed TCRB transcripts. This table comes from immunoSEQ multiplex PCR, and its TCRdb copy is limited to in-frame clones, with some not included. The table lists hundreds of thousands of clones, about an eighth of them singletons. No antigens are known for them. The sequenced material came from naive CD4+ T cells from blood. Receptor source: a man between 18 and 35 years old with type 1 diabetes.

The J gene is TRBJ2-2, the V gene TRBV6-6, with 13 bases identical to TRBD2. V shed 6 bases and J 7 bases; nucleotides not matched to a gene: 8. Germline loops: CDR1 MNHNY, CDR2 SVGAGI (reference sequence). The CDR3 loop spans 16 amino acids. CDR3 in DNA: TGTGCCAGCAGCCGCCCGGGACTAGCGGGGTTCGGGGAGCTGTTTTTT. Protein: CASSRPGLAGFGELFF.

The chain is built from TRBV30 and TRBJ1-5; D is unresolved. The germline V gene has CDR1 GTSNPN and CDR2 SVGIG (reference sequence). The CDR3 loop spans 14 amino acids. V was pared by 1 base and J by 9 bases, with 16 bases between. The CDR3 DNA is TGTGCCTGGAGTGCCCAGACGAGCGGAGTGCCCCAGCATTTT. It codes for CAWSAQTSGVPQHF.

The V call is TRBV4-1, the J call TRBJ1-6; tentatively, D is TRBD1 (5 bases). Trimming left V 0 bases short and J 10 bases short, with 10 bases between. This CDR3 is 14 amino acids long. Germline-derived CDR1 and CDR2 are MGHRA and YSYEKL. This CDR3 reads CASSQDQGGSPLHF. The CDR3, as DNA: TGCGCCAGCAGCCAAGACCAGGGAGGATCACCCCTCCACTTT.

This clone has only a few counts. The chain is built from TRBV6-1 and TRBJ1-2; TRBD1 matches 8 bases. Germline CDR1 reads MNHNS; CDR2 reads SASEGT. This CDR3 has 14 residues. With V trimmed by 3 bases and J by 5 bases, 5 bases remained unmatched. CDR3 DNA sequence: TGTGCCAGCAGTGAGACAGGGGTGCGATATGGCTACACCTTC. It specifies CASSETGVRYGYTF.

V usage is TRBV9 and J usage is TRBJ1-6; a weak D match, TRBD1 (6 bases). Germline V CDR1 and CDR2: SGDLS, YYNGEE. V was pared by 0 bases and J by 9 bases, with 10 bases between. This CDR3 is built from 14 residues. The CDR3 bases are TGTGCCAGCAGCGTAGAGGAACAGGGTTCACCCCTCCACTTT. The encoded protein is CASSVEEQGSPLHF. Supplemented by reference TRBV9 and TRBJ1-6, the full variable domain reads DSGVTQTPKHLITATGQRVTLRCSPRSGDLSVYWYQQSLDQGLQFLIQYYNGEERAKGNILERFSAQQFPDLHSELNLSSLELGDSALYFCASSVEEQGSPLHFGNGTRLTVT.

This clone was counted a few times. In DNA, the CDR3 is TGTGCCAGCAGCGTCGGTCTCATCAAATGGGGCACAGATACGCAGTATTTT. It translates to CASSVGLIKWGTDTQYF. The chain employs TRBV13 and TRBJ2-3; no firm D call. Trimming took off 5 bases at V and 1 base at J, with 19 bases between the two ends. Germline assignment: CDR1 PRHDT and CDR2 FYEKMQ (reference sequence). This CDR3 has 17 amino acids.

This sequence joins TRBV6-5 and TRBJ1-6, with TRBD1 matching over 7 bases. Trimming at V came to 4 bases and at J to 13 bases, leaving 4 bases not matched to a gene. Germline CDR1 is MNHEY and CDR2 is SVGAGI. The CDR3 is 12 residues long. The CDR3 DNA reads TGTGCCAGCAGTTTGACAGGGACGCCCCTCCACTTT. Encoded protein: CASSLTGTPLHF.

This clone was found a few times. This chain connects TRBV21-1 to TRBJ2-4. TRBV21-1 is a documented pseudogene. CDR3 length equals 16 residues. CDR3 region: CASSLAGPHDGNIQYF. The CDR3 region has the DNA TGTGCCAGCAGCCTCGCCGGGCCCCACGATGGAAACATTCAGTACTTC.

The V gene is TRBV7-2, the J gene TRBJ2-7, with 12 bases aligning to TRBD2. The CDR3 is 15 amino acids. Germline CDR1 reads SGHTA; CDR2 reads FQGNSA. V lost 5 bases, J lost 1 base, and 3 bases stayed unmatched. CDR3 nucleotide sequence: TGTGCCAGCAGCCCGACTAGCGGGGGATCCTACGAGCAGTACTTC. Residues: CASSPTSGGSYEQYF.

The chain recombines TRBV7-3 with TRBJ2-2; 8 nucleotides match TRBD1. Looked up from germline, CDR1 is SGHTA and CDR2 is FQGTGA. V lost 4 bases, J lost 3 bases, and 4 bases stayed unmatched. The CDR3 is 15 amino acids. CDR3 DNA: TGTGCCAGCAGCTCCGGACAGGGTTACACCGGGGAGCTGTTTTTT. Its translation: CASSSGQGYTGELFF.

The sample holds a few counts of this clone. The rearrangement joins TRBV30 to TRBJ1-5; 7 bases agree with TRBD1. Germline assignment: CDR1 GTSNPN and CDR2 SVGIG (reference sequence). The trim removed 6 bases at V and 7 bases at J, leaving 9 bases unmatched. The CDR3 has 13 amino acids. The CDR3 nucleotides read TGTGCCTGTTTGCCCCAGGGGGGCCAGCCCCAGCATTTT. Its protein is CACLPQGGQPQHF.

This clone has more than one count but fewer than ten. The V gene is TRBV7-9, the J gene TRBJ1-2; the match to TRBD1 covers 7 bases. V lost 5 bases to trimming and J lost 6 bases; unmatched junction nucleotides: 6. There are 13 residues in the CDR3. Germline CDR1 SEHNR, CDR2 FQNEAQ (reference sequence). The CDR3 coding sequence is TGTGCCAGCAGCCTGGGGACAGCAGATGGCTACACCTTC. This encodes CASSLGTADGYTF.

The chain combines TRBV5-1 with TRBJ2-6; 9 bases match TRBD1. The CDR3 loop spans 17 amino acids. Germline V gene data show CDR1 as SGHRS and CDR2 as YFSETQ. V trimming: 4 bases; J trimming: 3 bases; junction bases outside the gene matches: 8. The CDR3, as DNA: TGCGCCAGCAGCCGTCTCACAGGGGGCGTTGGGGCCAACGTCCTGACTTTC. Its translation: CASSRLTGGVGANVLTF.

In this sample, this clone turned up a few times. V gene TRBV7-2 combines with J gene TRBJ1-1, with TRBD1 as a possible D gene (5 bases). The germline CDR1 and CDR2 sequences are SGHTA and FQGNSA. The CDR3 consists of 13 residues. The V gene lost 5 bases and the J gene lost 3 bases, with 10 bases spanning the gap. DNA of the CDR3: TGTGCCAGCAGCCCGGGACCGGACACTGAAGCTTTCTTT. This sequence encodes CASSPGPDTEAFF.

This clone was found a few times. The chain uses TRBV5-6 and TRBJ2-5; D remains ambiguous. CDR1 SGHDT and CDR2 YYEEEE come from the germline V gene. Trimming removed 2 bases from V and 3 bases from J, with 8 bases in between. CDR3 length equals 13 residues. The chain's CDR3 is CASSLLSKETQYF. The DNA of the CDR3 is TGTGCCAGCAGCTTATTAAGCAAAGAGACCCAGTACTTC.

This clone was found a few times. The rearrangement links TRBV29-1 to TRBJ2-3; D is undetermined. Germline assignment: CDR1 SQVTM and CDR2 ANQGSEA. The CDR3 has 12 amino acids. The V gene lost 4 bases and the J gene lost 2 bases, with 7 bases spanning the gap. DNA for the CDR3: TGCAGCGTTGTGCGGACCACAGATACGCAGTATTTT. Encoded protein: CSVVRTTDTQYF.

There are a few counts of this clone. The J gene is TRBJ1-4, the V gene TRBV7-9; 9 bases are shared with TRBD1. The trim removed 5 bases at V and 4 bases at J, leaving 5 bases unmatched. This CDR3 is built from 15 residues. In germline, CDR1 is SEHNR, CDR2 FQNEAQ (reference sequence). Here the CDR3 reads CASSEGQGSNEKLFF. As DNA, the CDR3 is TGTGCCAGCAGCGAGGGACAGGGAAGTAATGAAAAACTGTTTTTT.

This clone came up a few times. The rearrangement joins TRBV5-4 to TRBJ1-2; 7 bases line up with TRBD1. With 4 bases clipped from V and 7 bases from J, the junction kept 10 bases outside the gene matches. In germline, CDR1 is SGHNT, CDR2 YYREEE (reference sequence). This CDR3 spans 14 amino acids. The CDR3 sequence is CASSATGTEGGYTF. DNA of the CDR3: TGTGCCAGCAGCGCTACCGGGACAGAGGGTGGCTACACCTTC.

This chain connects TRBV29-1 to TRBJ2-1, with 9 bases aligning to TRBD1. Germline assignment: CDR1 SQVTM and CDR2 ANQGSEA. V trimming: 2 bases; J trimming: 6 bases; junction bases outside the gene matches: 14. The CDR3 totals 17 residues. CDR3 amino acids: CSVELVSGTGSSNEQFF. The CDR3 DNA follows: TGCAGCGTTGAACTGGTCTCCGGGACAGGGAGCAGCAATGAGCAGTTCTTC.

The rearrangement links TRBV27 to TRBJ1-1; a weak D match, TRBD1 (6 bases). Germline-derived CDR1 and CDR2 are MNHEY and SMNVEV (reference sequence). The CDR3 runs 14 residues. Trimming removed 4 bases at V and 2 bases at J, with 11 bases between. The chain's CDR3 is CASSWRTANTEAFF. In DNA, the CDR3 is TGTGCCAGCAGTTGGAGGACAGCCAACACTGAAGCTTTCTTT.

This clone was counted between two and nine times. This chain uses TRBV7-3 with TRBJ1-1; D is unresolved. CDR3 length: 12 residues. Germline V gene sequence: CDR1 SGHTA, CDR2 FQGTGA. V lost 7 bases, J lost 1 base, and 7 bases lay in between. The CDR3 spells CASKTQNTEAFF. CDR3 DNA sequence: TGTGCCAGCAAGACACAGAACACTGAAGCTTTCTTT.

This clone was seen a handful of times. This specimen includes other DNA sequences encoding the same CDR3. V gene TRBV18 combines with J gene TRBJ2-5; the D gene is possibly TRBD2 (5 bases). CDR1 KGHSH and CDR2 LQKENI come from the germline V gene. The CDR3 contains 13 residues. V was shortened by 6 bases and J by 0 bases, with 8 bases between the two germline ends. The DNA for the CDR3 is TGTGCCAGCTCTCCGGGATACCAAGAGACCCAGTACTTC. It specifies CASSPGYQETQYF.

This clone turned up a few times. This sequence joins TRBV7-2 and TRBJ2-7, with D hard to call. The CDR3 is 13 amino acids. The germline gives CDR1 SGHTA, CDR2 FQGNSA. The V and J ends lost 5 bases and 4 bases respectively, with 12 bases between them. The CDR3 spells CASSRTAQYEQYF. The CDR3 nucleotides read TGTGCCAGCAGCCGTACGGCGCAATACGAGCAGTACTTC.

The V gene is TRBV5-6, the J gene TRBJ2-5; 7 nucleotides line up with TRBD1. CDR1 is SGHDT, CDR2 YYEEEE, per germline. The CDR3 covers 15 residues. Trimming at V came to 4 bases and at J to 2 bases, leaving 8 bases not matched to a gene. This CDR3 reads CASSQGWDRQETQYF. The CDR3 DNA sequence: TGTGCCAGCAGCCAAGGGTGGGACAGACAAGAGACCCAGTACTTC.

The CDR3 DNA sequence: TGTGCCAGCAGCTCCTGGACAGGGACCTTTGCACCCCTCCACTTT. As protein: CASSSWTGTFAPLHF. The rearrangement joins TRBV7-8 to TRBJ1-6; TRBD1 matches 8 bases. CDR1 is SGHVS, CDR2 FQNEAQ, per germline. The CDR3 totals 15 residues. The V segment lost 4 bases and the J segment 11 bases; nucleotides outside the gene matches: 10.

This clone was counted only a few times. The rearrangement joins TRBV6-1 to TRBJ2-7; D call uncertain. CDR1 is MNHNS and CDR2 is SASEGT in the germline V gene. Trimming pared 5 bases from V and 1 base from J, leaving 6 bases between. This CDR3 is 12 amino acids long. CDR3 protein: CASSSPSYEQYF. In nucleotides, the CDR3 is TGTGCCAGCAGTTCTCCTTCCTACGAGCAGTACTTC.

This sequence joins TRBV10-2 and TRBJ1-5, with 7 bases that match TRBD1. J was trimmed by 5 bases and V by 5 bases; bases with no gene match: 3. Germline lookup yields CDR1 WSHSY and CDR2 SAAADI. The CDR3 has 13 residues. CDR3 nucleotides: TGCGCCAGCAGTCTAACAGGGGATCAGCCCCAGCATTTT. Its protein product is CASSLTGDQPQHF.